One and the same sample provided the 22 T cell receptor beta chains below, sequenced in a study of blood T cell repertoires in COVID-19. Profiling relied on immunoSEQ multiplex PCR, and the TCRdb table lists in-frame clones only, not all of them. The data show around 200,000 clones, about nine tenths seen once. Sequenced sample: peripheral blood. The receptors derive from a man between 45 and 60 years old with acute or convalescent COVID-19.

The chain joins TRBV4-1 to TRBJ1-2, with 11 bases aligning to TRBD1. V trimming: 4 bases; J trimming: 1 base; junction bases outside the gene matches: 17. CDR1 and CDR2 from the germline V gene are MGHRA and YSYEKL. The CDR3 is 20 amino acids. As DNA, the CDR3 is TGCGCCAGCAGCCCCTCCGACGGACAGGGGGCTAGGAGACATAACTATGGCTACACCTTC. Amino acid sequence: CASSPSDGQGARRHNYGYTF.

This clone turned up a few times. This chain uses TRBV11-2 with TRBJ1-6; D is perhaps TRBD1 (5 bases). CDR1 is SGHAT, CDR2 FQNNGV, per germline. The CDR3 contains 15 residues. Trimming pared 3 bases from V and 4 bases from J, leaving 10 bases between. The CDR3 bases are TGTGCCAGCAGCTTGCAGCAGGGTTATAATTCACCCCTCCACTTT. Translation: CASSLQQGYNSPLHF.

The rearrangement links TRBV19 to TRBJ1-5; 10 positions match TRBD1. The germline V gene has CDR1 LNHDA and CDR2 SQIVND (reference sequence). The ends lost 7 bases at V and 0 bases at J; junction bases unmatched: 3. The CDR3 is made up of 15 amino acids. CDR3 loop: CASTRTGGSNQPQHF. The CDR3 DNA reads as TGTGCCAGTACTCGGACAGGGGGTAGCAATCAGCCCCAGCATTTT.

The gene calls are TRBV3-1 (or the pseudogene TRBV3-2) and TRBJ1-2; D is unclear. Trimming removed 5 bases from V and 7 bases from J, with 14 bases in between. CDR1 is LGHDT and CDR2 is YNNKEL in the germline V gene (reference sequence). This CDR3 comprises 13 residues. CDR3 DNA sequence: TGTGCCAGCAGCGCCGGGGTTAGAGGTGGCTACACCTTC. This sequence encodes CASSAGVRGGYTF.

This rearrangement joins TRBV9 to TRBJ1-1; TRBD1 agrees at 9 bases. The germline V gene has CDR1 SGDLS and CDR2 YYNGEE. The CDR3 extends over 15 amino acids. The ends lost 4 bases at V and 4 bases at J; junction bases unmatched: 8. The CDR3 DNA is TGTGCCAGCAGCAGGGGAATGGACAGGGGCACTGAAGCTTTCTTT. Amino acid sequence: CASSRGMDRGTEAFF.

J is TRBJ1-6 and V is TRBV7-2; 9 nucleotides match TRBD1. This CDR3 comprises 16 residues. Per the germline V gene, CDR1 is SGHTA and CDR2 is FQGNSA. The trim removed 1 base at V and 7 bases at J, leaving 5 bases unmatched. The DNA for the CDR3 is TGTGCCAGCAGCTTAGTGAGCGGGACAGGGAATTCACCCCTCCACTTT. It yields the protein CASSLVSGTGNSPLHF.

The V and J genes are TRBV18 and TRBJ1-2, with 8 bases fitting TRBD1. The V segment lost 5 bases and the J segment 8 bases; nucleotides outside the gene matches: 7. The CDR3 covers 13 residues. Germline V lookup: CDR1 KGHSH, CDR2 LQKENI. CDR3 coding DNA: TGTGCCAGCTCATCAAAGGACAGGGTGGGCTACACCTTC. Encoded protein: CASSSKDRVGYTF.

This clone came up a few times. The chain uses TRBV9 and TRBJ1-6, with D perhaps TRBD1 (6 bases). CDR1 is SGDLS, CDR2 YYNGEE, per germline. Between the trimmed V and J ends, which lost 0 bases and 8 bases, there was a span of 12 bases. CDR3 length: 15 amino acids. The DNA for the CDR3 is TGTGCCAGCAGCGTAGACAGGGTATGGTATTCACCCCTCCACTTT. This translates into CASSVDRVWYSPLHF. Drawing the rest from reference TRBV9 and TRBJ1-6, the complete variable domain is DSGVTQTPKHLITATGQRVTLRCSPRSGDLSVYWYQQSLDQGLQFLIQYYNGEERAKGNILERFSAQQFPDLHSELNLSSLELGDSALYFCASSVDRVWYSPLHFGNGTRLTVT.

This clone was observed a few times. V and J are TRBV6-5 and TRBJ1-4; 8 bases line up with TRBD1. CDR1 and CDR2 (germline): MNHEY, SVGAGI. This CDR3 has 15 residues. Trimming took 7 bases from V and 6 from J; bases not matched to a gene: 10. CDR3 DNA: TGTGCCAGCACCCAAAGGGGGACAGGAGATGAAAAACTGTTTTTT. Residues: CASTQRGTGDEKLFF.

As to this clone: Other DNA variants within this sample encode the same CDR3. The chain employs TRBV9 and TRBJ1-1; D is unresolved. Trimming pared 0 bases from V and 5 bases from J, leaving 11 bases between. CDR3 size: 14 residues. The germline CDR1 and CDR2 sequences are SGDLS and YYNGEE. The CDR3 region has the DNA TGTGCCAGCAGCGTAGATCGAGCGAGAACTGAAGCTTTCTTT. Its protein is CASSVDRARTEAFF.

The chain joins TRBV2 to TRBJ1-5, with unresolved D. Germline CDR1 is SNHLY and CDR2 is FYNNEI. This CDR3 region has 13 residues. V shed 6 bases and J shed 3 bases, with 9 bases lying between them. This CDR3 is CASRPQYNQPQHF. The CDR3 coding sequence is TGTGCCAGCAGACCCCAGTACAATCAGCCCCAGCATTTT.

CDR3 DNA: TGCGCCAGCAGTCAAAACAGGGCTAAAGGAAACACCATATATTTT. Translation: CASSQNRAKGNTIYF. The J gene is TRBJ1-3, the V gene TRBV23-1, with D maybe TRBD1 (6 bases). TRBV23-1 is classed as an ORF, of uncertain function. The length of the CDR3 is 15 residues. The ends were cut back, 2 bases at V and 4 bases at J, with 12 bases in the middle.

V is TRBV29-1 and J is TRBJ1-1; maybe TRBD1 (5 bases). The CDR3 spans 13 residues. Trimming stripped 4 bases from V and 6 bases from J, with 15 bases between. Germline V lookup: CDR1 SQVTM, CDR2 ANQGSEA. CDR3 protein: CSVVAGPGAEAFF. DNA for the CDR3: TGCAGCGTTGTAGCAGGGCCCGGTGCTGAAGCTTTCTTT.

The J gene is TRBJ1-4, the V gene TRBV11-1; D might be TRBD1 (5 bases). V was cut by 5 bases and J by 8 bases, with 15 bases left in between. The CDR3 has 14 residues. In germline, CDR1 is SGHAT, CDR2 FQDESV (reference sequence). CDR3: CASSPTSGDEKLFF. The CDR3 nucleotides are TGTGCCAGCAGCCCCACGTCGGGGGACGAAAAACTGTTTTTT.

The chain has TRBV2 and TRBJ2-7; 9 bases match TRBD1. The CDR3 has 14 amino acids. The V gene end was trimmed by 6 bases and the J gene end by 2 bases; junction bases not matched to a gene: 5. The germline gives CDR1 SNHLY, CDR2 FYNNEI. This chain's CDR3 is CASRAGTGPYEQYF. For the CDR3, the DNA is TGTGCCAGCAGAGCCGGGACAGGGCCCTACGAGCAGTACTTC.

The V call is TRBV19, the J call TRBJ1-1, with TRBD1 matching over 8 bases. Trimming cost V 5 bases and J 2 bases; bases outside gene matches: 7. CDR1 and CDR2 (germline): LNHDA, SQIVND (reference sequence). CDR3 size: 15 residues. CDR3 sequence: CASSWGGQANTEAFF. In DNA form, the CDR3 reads TGTGCCAGTAGTTGGGGGGGACAGGCTAACACTGAAGCTTTCTTT.

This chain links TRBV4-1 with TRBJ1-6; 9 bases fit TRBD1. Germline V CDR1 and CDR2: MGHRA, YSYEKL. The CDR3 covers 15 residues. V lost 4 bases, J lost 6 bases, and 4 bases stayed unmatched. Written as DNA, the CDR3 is TGCGCCAGCAGCCGGGACAGGGCCTTTAATTCACCCCTCCACTTT. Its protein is CASSRDRAFNSPLHF.

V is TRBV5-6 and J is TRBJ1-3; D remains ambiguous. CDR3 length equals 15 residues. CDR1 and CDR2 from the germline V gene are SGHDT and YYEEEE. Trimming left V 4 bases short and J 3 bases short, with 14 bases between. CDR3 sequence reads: CASSERNRNGNTIYF. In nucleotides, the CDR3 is TGTGCCAGCAGCGAGAGAAACCGAAATGGAAACACCATATATTTT.

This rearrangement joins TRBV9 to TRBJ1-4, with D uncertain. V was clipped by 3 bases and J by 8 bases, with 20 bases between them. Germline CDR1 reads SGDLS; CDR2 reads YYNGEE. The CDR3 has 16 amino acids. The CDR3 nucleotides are TGTGCCAGCAGCGACCCCCCCGGCGGCGGAGGGGAAAAACTGTTTTTT. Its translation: CASSDPPGGGGEKLFF.

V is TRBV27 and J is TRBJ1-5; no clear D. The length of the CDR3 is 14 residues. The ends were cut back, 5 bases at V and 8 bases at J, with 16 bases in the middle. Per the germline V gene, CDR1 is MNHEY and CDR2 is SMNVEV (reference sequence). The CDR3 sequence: CASSPWVLAEPQHF. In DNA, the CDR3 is TGTGCCAGCAGTCCCTGGGTCCTTGCGGAGCCCCAGCATTTT.

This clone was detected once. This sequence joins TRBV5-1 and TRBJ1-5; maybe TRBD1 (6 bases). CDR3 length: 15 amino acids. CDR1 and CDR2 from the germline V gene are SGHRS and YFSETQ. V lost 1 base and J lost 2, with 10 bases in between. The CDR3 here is CASSLSGDGNQPQHF. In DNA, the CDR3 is TGCGCCAGCAGCTTGTCAGGGGACGGCAATCAGCCCCAGCATTTT.

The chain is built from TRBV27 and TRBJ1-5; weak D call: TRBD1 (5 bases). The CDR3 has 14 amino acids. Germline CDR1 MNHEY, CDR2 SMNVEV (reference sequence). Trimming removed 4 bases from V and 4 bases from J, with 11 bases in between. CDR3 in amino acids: CASSSGPPNQPQHF. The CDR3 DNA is TGTGCCAGCAGTTCAGGGCCACCAAATCAGCCCCAGCATTTT.